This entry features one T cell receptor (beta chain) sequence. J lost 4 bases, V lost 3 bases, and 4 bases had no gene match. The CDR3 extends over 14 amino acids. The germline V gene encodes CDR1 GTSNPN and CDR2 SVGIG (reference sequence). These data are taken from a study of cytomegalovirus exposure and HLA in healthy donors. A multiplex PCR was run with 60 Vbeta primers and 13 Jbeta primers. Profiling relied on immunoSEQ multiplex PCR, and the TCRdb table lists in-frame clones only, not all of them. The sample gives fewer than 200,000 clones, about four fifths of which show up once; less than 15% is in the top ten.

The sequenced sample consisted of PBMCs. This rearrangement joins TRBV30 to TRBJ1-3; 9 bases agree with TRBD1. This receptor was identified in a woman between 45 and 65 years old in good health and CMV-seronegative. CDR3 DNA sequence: TGTGCCTGGAGGGTACAGGGGGCAGGAAACACCATATATTTT. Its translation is CAWRVQGAGNTIYF.